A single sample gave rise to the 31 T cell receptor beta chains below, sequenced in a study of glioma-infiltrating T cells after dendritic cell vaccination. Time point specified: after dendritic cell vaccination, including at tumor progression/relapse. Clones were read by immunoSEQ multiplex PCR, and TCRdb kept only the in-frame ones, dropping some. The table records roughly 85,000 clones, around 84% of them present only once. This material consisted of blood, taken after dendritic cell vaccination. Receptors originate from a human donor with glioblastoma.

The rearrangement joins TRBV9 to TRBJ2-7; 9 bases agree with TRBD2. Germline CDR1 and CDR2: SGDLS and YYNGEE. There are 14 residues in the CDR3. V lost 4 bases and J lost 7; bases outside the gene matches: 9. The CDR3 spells CASSLEGSGREQYF. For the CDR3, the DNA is TGTGCCAGCAGCCTCGAAGGAAGCGGGAGGGAGCAGTACTTC.

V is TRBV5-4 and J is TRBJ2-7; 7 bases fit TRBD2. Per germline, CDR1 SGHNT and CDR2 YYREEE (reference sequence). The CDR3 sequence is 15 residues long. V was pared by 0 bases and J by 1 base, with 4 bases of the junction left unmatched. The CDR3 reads CASSLVASGSYEQYF. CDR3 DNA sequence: TGTGCCAGCAGCTTGGTGGCTAGCGGATCCTACGAGCAGTACTTC.

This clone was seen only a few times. DNA of the CDR3: TGTGCCAGCTCACCAGGCAGATCCTACGAGCAGTACTTC. The encoded protein is CASSPGRSYEQYF. V and J are TRBV18 and TRBJ2-7; D unclear. V was cut by 2 bases and J by 1 base, with 6 bases left in between. The CDR3 consists of 13 residues. CDR1 is KGHSH, CDR2 LQKENI, per germline.

CDR3 nucleotides: TGTGCCAGCAGCAACGCGGCCAGCTCCTCCTACGAGCAGTACTTC. Amino acid sequence: CASSNAASSSYEQYF. V gene TRBV28 combines with J gene TRBJ2-5; no firm D call. The J call may be mistaken, given a closer DNA end match to TRBJ2-7. This CDR3 region has 15 residues. Germline assignment: CDR1 MDHEN and CDR2 SYDVKM.

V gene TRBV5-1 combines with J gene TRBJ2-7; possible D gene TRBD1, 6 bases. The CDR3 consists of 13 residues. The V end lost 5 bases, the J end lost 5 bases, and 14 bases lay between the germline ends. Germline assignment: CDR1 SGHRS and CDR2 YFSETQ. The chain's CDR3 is CASSPNYRDEQYF. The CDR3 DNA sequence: TGCGCCAGCAGTCCTAATTACAGGGACGAGCAGTACTTC.

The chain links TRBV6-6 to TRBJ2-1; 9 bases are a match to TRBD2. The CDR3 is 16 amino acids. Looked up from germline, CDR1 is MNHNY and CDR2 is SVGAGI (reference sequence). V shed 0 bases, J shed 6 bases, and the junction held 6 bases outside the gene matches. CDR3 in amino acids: CASSYSTLAGTNEQFF. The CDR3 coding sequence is TGTGCCAGCAGTTACTCGACTCTAGCGGGAACCAATGAGCAGTTCTTC.

CDR3 nucleotides: TGTGCCAGCGCGGTAGAAAGCCCCGGGGAGCTGTTTTTT. Its translation is CASAVESPGELFF. This chain links TRBV2 with TRBJ2-2, with D uncertain. Trimming cost V 8 bases and J 6 bases, with 13 bases left between them. The CDR3 runs to 13 residues. The germline V gene has CDR1 SNHLY and CDR2 FYNNEI.

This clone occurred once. CDR3 protein: CASRQGGHGYTF. CDR3 sequence (DNA): TGTGCCAGTCGTCAGGGGGGTCATGGCTACACCTTC. V and J are TRBV19 and TRBJ1-2; 7 bases align to TRBD1. The CDR3 loop spans 12 amino acids. The germline V gene encodes CDR1 LNHDA and CDR2 SQIVND (reference sequence). V lost 8 bases and J lost 6; bases outside the gene matches: 6.

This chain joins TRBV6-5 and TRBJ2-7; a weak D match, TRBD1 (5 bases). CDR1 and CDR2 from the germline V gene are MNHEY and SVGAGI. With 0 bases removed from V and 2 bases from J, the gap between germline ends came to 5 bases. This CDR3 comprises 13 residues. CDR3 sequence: CASSYSGAYEQYF. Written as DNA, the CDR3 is TGTGCCAGCAGTTACTCAGGGGCCTACGAGCAGTACTTC.

The CDR3 here is CASSPTTSVDTQYF. Here the CDR3 DNA reads TGTGCCAGCAGCCCCACGACTAGCGTGGATACGCAGTATTTT. The chain joins TRBV9 to TRBJ2-3, with 8 positions matching TRBD2. This CDR3 is built from 14 residues. With 4 bases clipped from V and 6 bases from J, the junction kept 7 bases outside the gene matches. The germline CDR1 and CDR2 sequences are SGDLS and YYNGEE.

Here the CDR3 reads CAISLGQGTNEKLFF. The CDR3, as DNA: TGTGCCATCAGCCTCGGACAGGGCACTAATGAAAAACTGTTTTTT. The gene calls are TRBV10-3 and TRBJ1-4; 8 bases are a match to TRBD1. The junction had 5 bases not matched to a gene; V was cut back by 6 bases and J by 2 bases. CDR3 size: 15 residues. CDR1 and CDR2 from the germline V gene are ENHRY and SYGVKD.

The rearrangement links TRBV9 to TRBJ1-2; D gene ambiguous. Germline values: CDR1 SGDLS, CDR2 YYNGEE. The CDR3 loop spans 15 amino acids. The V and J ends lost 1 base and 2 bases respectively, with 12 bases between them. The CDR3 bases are TGTGCCAGCAGCGTATTTCAGATTCAGAACTATGGCTACACCTTC. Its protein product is CASSVFQIQNYGYTF.

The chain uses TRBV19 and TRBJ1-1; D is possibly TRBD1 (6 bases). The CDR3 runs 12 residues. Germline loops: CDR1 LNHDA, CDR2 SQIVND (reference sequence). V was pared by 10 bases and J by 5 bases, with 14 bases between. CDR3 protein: CATDRGATEAFF. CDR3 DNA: TGTGCCACTGACCGGGGGGCAACTGAAGCTTTCTTT.

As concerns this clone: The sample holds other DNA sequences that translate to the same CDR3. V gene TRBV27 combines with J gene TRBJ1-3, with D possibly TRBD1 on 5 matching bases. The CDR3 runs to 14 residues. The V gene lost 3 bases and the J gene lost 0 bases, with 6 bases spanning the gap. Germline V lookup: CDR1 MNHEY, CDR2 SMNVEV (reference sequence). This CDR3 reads CASSLGGSGNTIYF. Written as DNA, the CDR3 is TGTGCCAGCAGTTTGGGGGGCTCTGGAAACACCATATATTTT.

The CDR3 is CASSADRGSYNEQFF. CDR3 sequence (DNA): TGTGCCAGCAGCGCCGATCGGGGGTCCTACAATGAGCAGTTCTTC. This rearrangement joins TRBV9 to TRBJ2-1, with D perhaps matching TRBD2 (6 bases). Germline loops: CDR1 SGDLS, CDR2 YYNGEE. The V gene lost 3 bases and the J gene lost 1 base, with 11 bases spanning the gap. The CDR3 loop spans 15 amino acids.

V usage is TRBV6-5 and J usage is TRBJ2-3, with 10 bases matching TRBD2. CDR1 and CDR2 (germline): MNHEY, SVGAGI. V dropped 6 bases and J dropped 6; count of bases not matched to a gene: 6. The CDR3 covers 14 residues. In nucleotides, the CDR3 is TGTGCCAGCAGGCTACTAGCGGGAACGGATACGCAGTATTTT. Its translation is CASRLLAGTDTQYF.

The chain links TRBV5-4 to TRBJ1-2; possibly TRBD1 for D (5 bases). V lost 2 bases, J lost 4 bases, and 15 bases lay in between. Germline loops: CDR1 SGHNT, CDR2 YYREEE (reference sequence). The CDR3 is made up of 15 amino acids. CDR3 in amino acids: CASSLDGGIIYGYTF. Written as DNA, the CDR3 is TGTGCCAGCAGCTTAGACGGGGGTATAATCTATGGCTACACCTTC.

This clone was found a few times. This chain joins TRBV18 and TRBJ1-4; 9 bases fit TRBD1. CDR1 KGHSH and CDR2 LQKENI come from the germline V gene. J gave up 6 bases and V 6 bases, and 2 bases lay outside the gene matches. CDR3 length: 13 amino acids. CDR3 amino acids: CASSRDRDEKLFF. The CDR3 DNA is TGTGCCAGCTCTAGGGACAGGGATGAAAAACTGTTTTTT.

CDR3 sequence reads: CASSPRTGGMDYGYTF. For the CDR3, the DNA is TGTGCCAGCAGCCCTCGGACAGGGGGCATGGACTATGGCTACACCTTC. The chain has TRBV28 and TRBJ1-2; 11 bases fit TRBD1. With 6 bases clipped from V and 3 bases from J, the junction kept 9 bases outside the gene matches. CDR1 is MDHEN and CDR2 is SYDVKM in the germline V gene. The CDR3 has 16 amino acids.

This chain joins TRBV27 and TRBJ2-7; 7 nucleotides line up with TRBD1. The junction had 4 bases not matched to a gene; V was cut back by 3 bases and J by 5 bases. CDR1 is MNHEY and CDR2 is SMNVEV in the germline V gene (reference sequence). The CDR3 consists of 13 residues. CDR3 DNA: TGTGCCAGCAGTTTTTTAGACAGGGACGAGCAGTACTTC. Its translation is CASSFLDRDEQYF.

The CDR3 sequence: CATSREQVLGNEQFF. The CDR3 coding sequence is TGTGCCACCAGCAGAGAACAGGTTCTCGGCAATGAGCAGTTCTTC. The V call is TRBV15, the J call TRBJ2-1; D might be TRBD1 (5 bases). Germline CDR1 is LNHNV and CDR2 is YYDKDF (reference sequence). The CDR3 is 15 residues long. The V and J ends lost 0 bases and 6 bases respectively, with 12 bases between them.

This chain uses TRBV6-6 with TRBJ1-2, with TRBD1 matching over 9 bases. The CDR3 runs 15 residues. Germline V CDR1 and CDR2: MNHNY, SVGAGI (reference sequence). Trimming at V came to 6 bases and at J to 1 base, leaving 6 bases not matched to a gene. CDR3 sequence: CASSAGQGINYGYTF. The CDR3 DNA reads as TGTGCCAGCAGCGCAGGACAGGGGATTAACTATGGCTACACCTTC.

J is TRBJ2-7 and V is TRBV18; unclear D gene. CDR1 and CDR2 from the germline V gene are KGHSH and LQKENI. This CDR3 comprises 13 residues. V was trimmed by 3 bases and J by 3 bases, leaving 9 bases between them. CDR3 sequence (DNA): TGTGCCAGCTCACCGGGCCCAAACTACGAGCAGTACTTC. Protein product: CASSPGPNYEQYF.

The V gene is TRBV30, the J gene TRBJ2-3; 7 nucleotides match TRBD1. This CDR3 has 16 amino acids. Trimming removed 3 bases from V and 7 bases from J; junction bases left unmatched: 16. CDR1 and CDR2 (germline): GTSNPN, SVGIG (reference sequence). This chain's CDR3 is CAWSDPDRETTHTQYF. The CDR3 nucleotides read TGTGCCTGGAGCGACCCCGACAGGGAGACAACCCATACGCAGTATTTT.

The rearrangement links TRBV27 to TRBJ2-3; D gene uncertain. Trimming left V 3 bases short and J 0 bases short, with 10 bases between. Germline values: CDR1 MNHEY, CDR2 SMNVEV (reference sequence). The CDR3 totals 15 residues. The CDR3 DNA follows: TGTGCCAGCAGTTTCGGAGCTTGGAGCACAGATACGCAGTATTTT. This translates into CASSFGAWSTDTQYF.

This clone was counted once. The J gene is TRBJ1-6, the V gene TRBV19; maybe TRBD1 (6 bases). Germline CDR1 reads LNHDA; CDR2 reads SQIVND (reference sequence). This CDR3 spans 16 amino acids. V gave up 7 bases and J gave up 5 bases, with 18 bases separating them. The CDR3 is CASTSMGAPDNSPLHF. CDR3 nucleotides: TGTGCCAGTACCTCCATGGGGGCTCCGGATAATTCACCCCTCCACTTT. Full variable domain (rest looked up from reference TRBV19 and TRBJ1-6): DGGITQSPKYLFRKEGQNVTLSCEQNLNHDAMYWYRQDPGQGLRLIYYSQIVNDFQKGDIAEGYSVSREKKESFPLTVTSAQKNPTAFYLCASTSMGAPDNSPLHFGNGTRLTVT.

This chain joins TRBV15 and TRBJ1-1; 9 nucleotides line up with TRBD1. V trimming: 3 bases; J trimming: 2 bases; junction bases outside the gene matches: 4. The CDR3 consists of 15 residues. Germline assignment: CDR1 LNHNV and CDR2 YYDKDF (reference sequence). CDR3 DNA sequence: TGTGCCACCAGCAGGGGACAGGGTTCAAACACTGAAGCTTTCTTT. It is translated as CATSRGQGSNTEAFF.

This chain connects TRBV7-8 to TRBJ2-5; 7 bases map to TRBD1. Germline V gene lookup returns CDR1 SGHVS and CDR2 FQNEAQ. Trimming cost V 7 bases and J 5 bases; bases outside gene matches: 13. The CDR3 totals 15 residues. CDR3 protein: CASIQGGRGKETQYF. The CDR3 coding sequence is TGTGCCAGCATCCAGGGCGGCAGGGGGAAGGAGACCCAGTACTTC.

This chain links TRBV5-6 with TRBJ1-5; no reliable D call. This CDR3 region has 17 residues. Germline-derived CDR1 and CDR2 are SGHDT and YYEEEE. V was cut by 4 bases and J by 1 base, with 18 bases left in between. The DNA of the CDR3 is TGTGCCAGCAGCCCGTCCGGGTCCCTCCGGAGCAATCAGCCCCAGCATTTT. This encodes CASSPSGSLRSNQPQHF.

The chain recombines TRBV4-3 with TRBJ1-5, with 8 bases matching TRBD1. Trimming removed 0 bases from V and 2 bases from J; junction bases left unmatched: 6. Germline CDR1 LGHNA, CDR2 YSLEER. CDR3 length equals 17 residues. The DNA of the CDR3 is TGCGCCAGCAGCCAAGATTTGGGACAGGTGGGCAATCAGCCCCAGCATTTT. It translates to CASSQDLGQVGNQPQHF.

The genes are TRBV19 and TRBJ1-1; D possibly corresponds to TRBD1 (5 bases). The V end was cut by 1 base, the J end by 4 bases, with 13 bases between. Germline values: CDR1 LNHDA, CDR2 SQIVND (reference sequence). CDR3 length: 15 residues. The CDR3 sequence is CASSIASGGITEAFF. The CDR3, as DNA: TGTGCCAGTAGTATAGCTTCCGGGGGAATCACTGAAGCTTTCTTT. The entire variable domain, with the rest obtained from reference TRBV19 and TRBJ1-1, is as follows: DGGITQSPKYLFRKEGQNVTLSCEQNLNHDAMYWYRQDPGQGLRLIYYSQIVNDFQKGDIAEGYSVSREKKESFPLTVTSAQKNPTAFYLCASSIASGGITEAFFGQGTRLTVV.